This T cell receptor (beta chain) was sequenced for a study of blood T cells in healthy people across ages. Germline V gene data show CDR1 as SSHAT and CDR2 as FNYEAQ (reference sequence). This CDR3 comprises 14 residues. Through a sample-barcoded 5' primer and a J-beta primer mix, a second PCR was run for roughly 7 to 12 cycles. One entry per CDR3 protein, called by TCRdb with MiXCR from the 5' RACE reads. In the table there are about 680,000 distinct CDR3 sequences, around 48% of which are singletons. The table lists this clonotype with a count of one. A junction end diverges from the germline sequence, so it may reflect a read error.

The sample taken for sequencing was blood. The clonotype originates from a woman aged 60-70 years in good health. This chain connects TRBV7-7 to TRBJ2-7; the D gene is possibly TRBD2 (5 bases). The CDR3 protein is CASSFRRDSYEQYF. In nucleotides, the CDR3 is TGTGCTAGCAGCTTTCGCCGGGATAGCTACGAGCAGTACTTC. Combining the CDR3 with reference TRBV7-7 and TRBJ2-7 gives the whole variable domain GAGVSQSPRYKVTKRGQDVTLRCDPISSHATLYWYQQALGQGPEFLTYFNYEAQPDKSGLPSDRFSAERPEGSISTLTIQRTEQRDSAMYRCASSFRRDSYEQYFGPGTRLTVT.